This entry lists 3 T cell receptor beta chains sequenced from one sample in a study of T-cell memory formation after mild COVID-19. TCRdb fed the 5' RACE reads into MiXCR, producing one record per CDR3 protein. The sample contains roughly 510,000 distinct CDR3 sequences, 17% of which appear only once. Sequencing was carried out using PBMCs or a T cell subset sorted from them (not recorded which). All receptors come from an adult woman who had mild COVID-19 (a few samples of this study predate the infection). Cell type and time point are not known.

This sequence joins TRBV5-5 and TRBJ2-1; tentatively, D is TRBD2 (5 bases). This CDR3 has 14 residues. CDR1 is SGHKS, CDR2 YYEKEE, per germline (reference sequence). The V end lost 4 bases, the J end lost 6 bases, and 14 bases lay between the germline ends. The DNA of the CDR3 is TGTGCCAGCAGCCCACCCAACGGGATCAATGAGCAGTTCTTC. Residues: CASSPPNGINEQFF.

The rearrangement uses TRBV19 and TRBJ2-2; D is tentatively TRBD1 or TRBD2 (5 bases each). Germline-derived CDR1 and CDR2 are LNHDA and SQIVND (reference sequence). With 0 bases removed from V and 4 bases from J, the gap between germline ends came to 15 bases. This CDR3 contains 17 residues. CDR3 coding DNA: TGTGCCAGTAGTATAGATCCAGGGAGTGGGAGCACCGGGGAGCTGTTTTTT. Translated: CASSIDPGSGSTGELFF.

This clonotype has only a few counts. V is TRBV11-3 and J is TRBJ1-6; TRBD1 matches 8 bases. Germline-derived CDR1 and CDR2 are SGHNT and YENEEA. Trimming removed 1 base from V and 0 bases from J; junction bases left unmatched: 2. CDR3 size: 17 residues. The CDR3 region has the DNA TGTGCCAGCAGCTTAGGGACAGGGAGCTCCTATAATTCACCCCTCCACTTT. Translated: CASSLGTGSSYNSPLHF.